This TCR beta chain was found in a study of blood T cell repertoires in COVID-19 (dated by TCRdb to between 2020 and 2021). Some background on the complete study: The collaborator samples originated in the United States, Italy and Spain and spanned the acute and convalescent phases of COVID-19. The prospective study material was composed of cDNA or gDNA derived from T cells, B-cell-depleted T cells, or PBMCs. Deeply sampled blood TCRbeta repertoires from subjects exposed to, actively infected with, or recovered from COVID-19 were included in the dataset. A freely available public database, intended as a resource for researchers studying the immune response to SARS-CoV-2, is where the repertoires were released. Samples came from the ongoing ImmuneRACE study (first 160 participants) plus 1,254 subjects from 6 global collaborators. The sample metadata nearly always contained a de-identified subject ID, COVID-19 status, age in years and sex. HLA class I and class II types, where available, came from metadata supplied by the sample provider rather than from assay-based typing. The study at large found these results: How much clinical and demographic metadata was included differed by source and by participant, and the metadata was provided uncurated.

Collaborating institutions collected whole blood in K2EDTA tubes following their own protocols. Collaborator samples were shipped for TCRbeta analysis as frozen whole blood, isolated PBMCs, or DNA extracted from either sample type. The CDR3 starts with the cysteine, ends with the phenylalanine, and has 12 residues. Only CDR3 DNA is held: 36 bases, read in frame from base 1. Deletion took 7 bases off V and 8 bases off J, with a span of 14 bases between the germline ends. Note on this clone: It lacks a known antigen. No base-level quality is on record; no much larger clone is a single base apart.

TCRbeta CDR3 regions were amplified from genomic DNA by means of the immunoSEQ Assay, a bias-controlled multiplex PCR. The original methods were these. The number of nucleated cells in each sample was estimated from the amplification of reference gene primers within the assay. To quantify the absolute abundance of each unique TCRbeta CDR3 rearrangement, sequence reads were collapsed and filtered. For each sample, productive Simpson clonality was calculated by taking the square root of Simpson's diversity index across productive rearrangements. The table was pulled from immuneACCESS by TCRdb, which kept in-frame rearrangements only. Such tables lose some clones; where checked, under half of the loss comes from unresolved V genes, and the rest has no known cause. V and J calls and clone size come straight from that table; D and trimming were deduced from the DNA. Across this sample there are 35,000 to 45,000 clones, with 89% seen only once. The ten largest clones add up to under 8% of the sample.

The chain is made from TRBV12-3 or TRBV12-4 and TRBJ1-2; possibly the D gene is TRBD1, per 5 matching bases. Sequencing was carried out using peripheral blood. This receptor was taken from a human donor in a cohort sampled during active COVID-19. CDR3 region: CASNIGGVGYTF. The nucleotide sequence reads TGTGCCAGCAACATTGGAGGGGTCGGCTACACCTTC.